One sample yielded the 10 T cell receptor beta chains listed below, sequenced in a study of blood T cell repertoires in COVID-19. Here immunoSEQ multiplex PCR was the method, and the copy in TCRdb shows in-frame clones only, minus some. The profile shows 210,000 or so clones, approximately 81% of them singletons. What was sequenced was peripheral blood. These receptors all come from an elderly woman with acute or convalescent COVID-19.

This clone was seen just once. The rearrangement joins TRBV30 to TRBJ1-4; D uncertain. The germline CDR1 and CDR2 sequences are GTSNPN and SVGIG (reference sequence). This CDR3 region has 13 residues. V was shortened by 8 bases and J by 5 bases, with 15 bases between the two germline ends. The DNA for the CDR3 is TGTGCCGGAGAACGGGTAGTAAATGAAAAACTGTTTTTT. This codes for CAGERVVNEKLFF.

This sequence joins TRBV6-5 and TRBJ2-1, with 8 bases that match TRBD2. Germline CDR1 MNHEY, CDR2 SVGAGI. CDR3 length: 15 amino acids. V trimming: 6 bases; J trimming: 5 bases; junction bases outside the gene matches: 9. This chain's CDR3 is CASSPSGSRHNEQFF. CDR3 in DNA: TGTGCCAGCAGCCCCAGCGGGAGCCGGCACAATGAGCAGTTCTTC.

The chain has TRBV5-1 and TRBJ2-3; D ambiguous. Germline lookup yields CDR1 SGHRS and CDR2 YFSETQ. Trimming took off 0 bases at V and 2 bases at J, with 10 bases between the two ends. CDR3 length: 15 residues. For the CDR3, the DNA is TGCGCCAGCAGCTTGGAACTCTTAAACACAGATACGCAGTATTTT. It yields the protein CASSLELLNTDTQYF.

This sequence joins TRBV29-1 and TRBJ1-3; D remains unclear. V was shortened by 6 bases and J by 4 bases, with 10 bases between the two germline ends. CDR3 length: 12 amino acids. The germline gives CDR1 SQVTM, CDR2 ANQGSEA. The CDR3 nucleotides read TGCAGCGTCTACCTCACCGGAAACACCATATATTTT. Its translation: CSVYLTGNTIYF.

This clone appeared a single time. The V and J genes are TRBV3-1 (or the pseudogene TRBV3-2) and TRBJ1-1; D possibly corresponds to TRBD1 (5 bases). V gave up 1 base and J gave up 4 bases, with 13 bases separating them. The CDR3 contains 15 residues. CDR1 is LGHDT, CDR2 YNNKEL, per germline (reference sequence). The CDR3 region has the DNA TGTGCCAGCAGCCAAGTGGGCGGGGACCGCACTGAAGCTTTCTTT. Its protein product is CASSQVGGDRTEAFF.

V and J are TRBV11-2 and TRBJ1-2, with 8 bases matching TRBD1. Germline lookup yields CDR1 SGHAT and CDR2 FQNNGV. Losses at the gene ends were 3 bases for V and 2 bases for J; bases not matched to a gene: 8. The CDR3 spans 16 residues. CDR3 sequence reads: CASSLEQGARNYGYTF. CDR3 coding DNA: TGTGCCAGCAGCTTGGAGCAGGGGGCGCGAAACTATGGCTACACCTTC.

V usage is TRBV30 and J usage is TRBJ2-4; TRBD2 agrees at 10 bases. The ends lost 4 bases at V and 4 bases at J; junction bases unmatched: 1. The germline V gene encodes CDR1 GTSNPN and CDR2 SVGIG (reference sequence). CDR3 size: 13 residues. CDR3 in amino acids: CAWTSGGKNIQYF. The CDR3 DNA reads as TGTGCCTGGACTAGCGGGGGAAAAAACATTCAGTACTTC.

This clone was detected once. V and J are TRBV7-2 and TRBJ2-7; 8 positions match TRBD1. The V gene's germline CDR1 is SGHTA and CDR2 FQGNSA. This CDR3 spans 12 amino acids. The V segment lost 5 bases and the J segment 12 bases; nucleotides outside the gene matches: 9. DNA of the CDR3: TGTGCCAGCAGCGTTAGTGGAGGACAGGGGTACTTC. Its translation: CASSVSGGQGYF.

The chain combines TRBV19 with TRBJ2-1; TRBD1 matches at 11 bases. The CDR3 extends over 16 amino acids. The V gene end was trimmed by 3 bases and the J gene end by 3 bases; junction bases not matched to a gene: 4. CDR1 and CDR2 (germline): LNHDA, SQIVND (reference sequence). CDR3 DNA sequence: TGTGCCAGTAGTATCACCGGGACAGGGGGCTACAATGAGCAGTTCTTC. Translating it yields CASSITGTGGYNEQFF.

This clone was recorded once. This chain links TRBV10-1 with TRBJ1-2; TRBD1 might be the D (6 bases). The V gene's germline CDR1 is WNHNN and CDR2 SYGVQD (reference sequence). V dropped 6 bases and J dropped 4 bases, with 12 bases sitting between them. The CDR3 sequence is 13 residues long. CDR3: CASSPGQGYGYTF. DNA for the CDR3: TGCGCCAGCAGCCCGGGACAAGGCTATGGCTACACCTTC.